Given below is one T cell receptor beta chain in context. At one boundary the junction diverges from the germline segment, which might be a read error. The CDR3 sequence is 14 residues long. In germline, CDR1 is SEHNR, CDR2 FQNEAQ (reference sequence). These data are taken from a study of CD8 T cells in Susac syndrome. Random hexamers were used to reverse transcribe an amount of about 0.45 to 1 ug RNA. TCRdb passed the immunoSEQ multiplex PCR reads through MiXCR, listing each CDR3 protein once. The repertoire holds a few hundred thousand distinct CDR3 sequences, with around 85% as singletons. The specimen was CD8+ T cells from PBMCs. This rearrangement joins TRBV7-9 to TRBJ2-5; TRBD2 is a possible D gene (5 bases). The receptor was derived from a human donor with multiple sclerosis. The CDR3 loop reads CASGLASGKETQYF. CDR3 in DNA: TGTGCCAGCGGCTTAGCGTCAGGCAAAGAGACCCAGTACTTC.